These 27 T cell receptor beta chains were all obtained from the same sample, sequenced in a study of control samples from healthy donors and cancer patients. Libraries were prepared by immunoSEQ multiplex PCR; TCRdb keeps only in-frame clonotypes and omits some of them. The table includes approximately 90,000 clones, 86% detected once. The specimen sequenced was blood. Source of these receptors: a man between 25 and 39 years old in good health.

J is TRBJ2-7 and V is TRBV13; TRBD2 aligns across 8 bases. The length of the CDR3 is 14 residues. The trim removed 8 bases at V and 1 base at J, leaving 7 bases unmatched. Germline-derived CDR1 and CDR2 are PRHDT and FYEKMQ (reference sequence). The CDR3 coding sequence is TGTGCCAGCCAACGGGGGGGGGCGTCCTACGAGCAGTACTTC. This translates into CASQRGGASYEQYF.

V gene TRBV4-1 combines with J gene TRBJ2-5; possible D gene TRBD1, 6 bases. The CDR3 runs to 14 residues. The V gene lost 4 bases and the J gene lost 3 bases, with 12 bases spanning the gap. Germline V gene sequence: CDR1 MGHRA, CDR2 YSYEKL. CDR3 DNA: TGCGCCAGCAGCCGGGACACCAATAAAGAGACCCAGTACTTC. Protein: CASSRDTNKETQYF.

The V gene is TRBV5-1, the J gene TRBJ1-6; D gene unclear. Germline CDR1 is SGHRS and CDR2 is YFSETQ. Trimming left V 2 bases short and J 7 bases short, with 10 bases between. The CDR3 extends over 14 amino acids. The CDR3 here is CASSLSDSNSPLHF. CDR3 in DNA: TGCGCCAGCAGCTTATCGGACTCGAATTCACCCCTCCACTTT.

The rearrangement links TRBV10-3 to TRBJ2-3; D tentatively reads TRBD1 or TRBD2 (6 bases each). Per germline, CDR1 ENHRY and CDR2 SYGVKD. Trimming left V 3 bases short and J 6 bases short, with 13 bases between. This CDR3 region has 14 residues. The CDR3 reads CAISDNPGADTQYF. CDR3 DNA: TGTGCCATCAGTGACAATCCGGGGGCGGATACGCAGTATTTT.

The CDR3 sequence is CTSSQDRSGYEQYV. The CDR3 DNA reads TGCACCAGCAGCCAAGATAGGAGCGGCTACGAGCAGTACGTC. The chain has TRBV1 and TRBJ2-7; TRBD2 was called by the table and not checked on the DNA. TRBV1 is a known pseudogene. The CDR3 covers 14 residues.

This sequence joins TRBV5-1 and TRBJ2-5; TRBD2 matches at 11 bases. Germline CDR1 reads SGHRS; CDR2 reads YFSETQ. Trimming at V came to 4 bases and at J to 0 bases, leaving 5 bases not matched to a gene. The CDR3 length is 16 residues. CDR3 residues: CASSPLAGGYQETQYF. The CDR3 DNA is TGCGCCAGCAGCCCCTTAGCGGGGGGGTACCAAGAGACCCAGTACTTC.

V gene TRBV7-3 combines with J gene TRBJ2-1, with TRBD1 matching 7 bases. V lost 4 bases to trimming and J lost 5 bases; unmatched junction nucleotides: 2. The CDR3 loop spans 13 amino acids. Germline V gene data show CDR1 as SGHTA and CDR2 as FQGTGA. The CDR3 loop is CASSSGTDNEQFF. DNA of the CDR3: TGTGCCAGCAGCTCCGGGACAGACAATGAGCAGTTCTTC. The full variable domain, its missing parts supplied by reference TRBV7-3 and TRBJ2-1, is GAGVSQTPSNKVTEKGKYVELRCDPISGHTALYWYRQSLGQGPEFLIYFQGTGAADDSGLPNDRFFAVRPEGSVSTLKIQRTERGDSAVYLCASSSGTDNEQFFGPGTRLTVL.

The chain is built from TRBV14 and TRBJ2-1; no clear D gene. This CDR3 comprises 18 residues. Per germline, CDR1 SGHDN and CDR2 FVKESK. V was trimmed by 1 base and J by 0 bases, leaving 16 bases between them. The CDR3, as DNA: TGTGCCAGCAGCCAAGCCCCCCGCGGCTTGAGCTCCTACAATGAGCAGTTCTTC. It specifies CASSQAPRGLSSYNEQFF.

The V call is TRBV6-5, the J call TRBJ2-2; D ambiguous. CDR3 length equals 13 residues. V was clipped by 0 bases and J by 4 bases, with 3 bases between them. Looked up from germline, CDR1 is MNHEY and CDR2 is SVGAGI. This CDR3 reads CASSYSSTGELFF. CDR3 bases: TGTGCCAGCAGTTACTCGAGCACCGGGGAGCTGTTTTTT.

The rearrangement links TRBV7-9 to TRBJ2-3; D not certain. There are 15 residues in the CDR3. The V and J ends lost 2 bases and 1 base respectively, with 10 bases between them. CDR1 is SEHNR, CDR2 FQNEAQ, per germline (reference sequence). The CDR3 region has the DNA TGTGCCAGCAGCTTAAGTTTGACGGGCACAGATACGCAGTATTTT. Translated: CASSLSLTGTDTQYF.

This clone was counted a single time. This rearrangement joins TRBV7-6 to TRBJ1-1; D not certain. The CDR3 sequence is 14 residues long. With 0 bases removed from V and 1 base from J, the gap between germline ends came to 6 bases. CDR1 and CDR2 from the germline V gene are SGHVS and FNYEAQ. CDR3 DNA: TGTGCCAGCAGCTTAGCCTCGGGGAACACTGAAGCTTTCTTT. This gives the protein CASSLASGNTEAFF.

The gene calls are TRBV2 and TRBJ2-3; TRBD2 aligns across 14 bases. Germline CDR1 and CDR2: SNHLY and FYNNEI. The CDR3 has 17 residues. With V trimmed by 7 bases and J by 3 bases, 9 bases remained unmatched. In nucleotides, the CDR3 is TGTGCCAGCACCTTAACCGGGACTAGCGGGGGAACAGATACGCAGTATTTT. Translation gives CASTLTGTSGGTDTQYF.

The chain couples TRBV2 to TRBJ1-3, with 8 bases fitting TRBD1. The ends lost 6 bases at V and 1 base at J; junction bases unmatched: 5. The CDR3 spans 15 residues. Looked up from germline, CDR1 is SNHLY and CDR2 is FYNNEI. The CDR3 sequence is CASSAQGGSGNTIYF. The CDR3 DNA sequence: TGTGCCAGCAGCGCACAGGGGGGGTCTGGAAACACCATATATTTT.

V usage is TRBV6-5 and J usage is TRBJ2-2; 9 nucleotides agree with TRBD1. Germline loops: CDR1 MNHEY, CDR2 SVGAGI. With V trimmed by 3 bases and J by 4 bases, 6 bases remained unmatched. The CDR3 runs to 16 residues. This CDR3 reads CASSYSQGARTGELFF. The DNA for the CDR3 is TGTGCCAGCAGTTATTCACAGGGGGCCCGCACCGGGGAGCTGTTTTTT.

V is TRBV11-2 and J is TRBJ2-7, with 15 bases aligning to TRBD2. Losses at the gene ends were 3 bases for V and 4 bases for J; bases not matched to a gene: 4. Germline assignment: CDR1 SGHAT and CDR2 FQNNGV. This CDR3 has 16 residues. Written as DNA, the CDR3 is TGTGCCAGCAGCTTTACCGGGACTAGCGGGGGGTACGAGCAGTACGTC. Encoded protein: CASSFTGTSGGYEQYV.

There are a few counts of this clone. The chain links TRBV2 to TRBJ2-7, with 11 positions matching TRBD1. This CDR3 region has 14 residues. Germline V gene data show CDR1 as SNHLY and CDR2 as FYNNEI. V dropped 7 bases and J dropped 3; count of bases not matched to a gene: 5. CDR3 amino acids: CASTKDRGRYEQYF. CDR3 sequence (DNA): TGTGCCAGCACCAAGGACAGGGGGCGCTACGAGCAGTACTTC.

The chain uses TRBV5-1 and TRBJ1-1; no firm D call. The V gene's germline CDR1 is SGHRS and CDR2 YFSETQ. The CDR3 has 13 amino acids. With 4 bases removed from V and 4 bases from J, the gap between germline ends came to 11 bases. CDR3 sequence: CASSPLLGTEAFF. For the CDR3, the DNA is TGCGCCAGCAGCCCGCTACTCGGCACTGAAGCTTTCTTT.

J is TRBJ2-1 and V is TRBV11-3, with D possibly being TRBD2 (5 bases). Germline CDR1 and CDR2: SGHNT and YENEEA. CDR3 size: 16 residues. Deletions cut 2 bases from V and 5 bases from J, with 16 bases between. The CDR3 DNA reads TGTGCCAGCAGCTTACGTCGGGCGGGCGTACACAATGAGCAGTTCTTC. Translating it yields CASSLRRAGVHNEQFF.

This clone was picked up a small number of times. The chain has TRBV7-9 and TRBJ2-1, with 9 nucleotides matching TRBD2. The CDR3 is made up of 15 amino acids. The V and J ends lost 3 bases and 8 bases, in that order; junction bases with no gene match: 8. CDR1 SEHNR and CDR2 FQNEAQ come from the germline V gene (reference sequence). The CDR3 region is CASSFLAGGPDEQFF. The CDR3 DNA sequence: TGTGCCAGCAGCTTTCTGGCGGGGGGGCCAGATGAGCAGTTCTTC. Filled out from reference TRBV7-9 and TRBJ2-1, the complete variable domain reads DTGVSQNPRHKITKRGQNVTFRCDPISEHNRLYWYRQTLGQGPEFLTYFQNEAQLEKSRLLSDRFSAERPKGSFSTLEIQRTEQGDSAMYLCASSFLAGGPDEQFFGPGTRLTVL.

The genes are TRBV6-5 and TRBJ1-2, with D uncertain. Trimming stripped 5 bases from V and 8 bases from J, with 15 bases between. The CDR3 is made up of 13 amino acids. Germline V gene lookup returns CDR1 MNHEY and CDR2 SVGAGI. CDR3: CASSLPHFGGYTF. The CDR3 DNA follows: TGTGCCAGCAGTCTTCCCCACTTTGGGGGCTACACCTTC.

The V and J genes are TRBV3-1 (or the pseudogene TRBV3-2) and TRBJ1-6; D gene uncertain. V was cut by 4 bases and J by 9 bases, with 7 bases left in between. Germline assignment: CDR1 LGHDT and CDR2 YNNKEL (reference sequence). This CDR3 contains 12 residues. The DNA for the CDR3 is TGTGCCAGCAGCCCCCGTGGTTCACCCCTCCACTTT. Translated: CASSPRGSPLHF.

On this clone: At one of its ends the junction is not consistent with the germline gene, which may arise from a read error. Other DNA sequences within the sample encode an identical CDR3. This chain joins TRBV6-1 and TRBJ2-2; D is perhaps TRBD1 or TRBD2 (5 bases each). The CDR3 has 16 residues. Germline V lookup: CDR1 MNHNS, CDR2 SASEGT. CDR3 residues: CASSEWGFLVTGELFF. As DNA, the CDR3 is TGTGCCAGCAGTGAATGGGGGTTCCTGGTCACCGGGGAGTTGTTTTTT.

This clone was seen a handful of times. The V call is TRBV2, the J call TRBJ2-3; 9 bases fit TRBD2. The germline CDR1 and CDR2 sequences are SNHLY and FYNNEI. This CDR3 contains 15 residues. The V gene end was trimmed by 5 bases and the J gene end by 2 bases; junction bases not matched to a gene: 5. CDR3 in amino acids: CASSRAGGYTDTQYF. In nucleotides, the CDR3 is TGTGCCAGCAGTAGAGCGGGGGGCTACACAGATACGCAGTATTTT.

V usage is TRBV11-2 and J usage is TRBJ1-1; unclear D gene. This CDR3 region has 15 residues. The V gene's germline CDR1 is SGHAT and CDR2 FQNNGV. Trimming took off 1 base at V and 0 bases at J, with 9 bases between the two ends. Here the CDR3 reads CASSLGRTLNTEAFF. In DNA form, the CDR3 reads TGTGCCAGCAGCTTAGGGAGGACGCTGAACACTGAAGCTTTCTTT. Full variable domain (rest looked up from reference TRBV11-2 and TRBJ1-1): EAGVAQSPRYKIIEKRQSVAFWCNPISGHATLYWYQQILGQGPKLLIQFQNNGVVDDSQLPKDRFSAERLKGVDSTLKIQPAKLEDSAVYLCASSLGRTLNTEAFFGQGTRLTVV.

This clone was seen just once. The chain joins TRBV14 to TRBJ1-5; unclear D gene. This CDR3 is built from 16 residues. Germline V gene lookup returns CDR1 SGHDN and CDR2 FVKESK. With 6 bases removed from V and 0 bases from J, the gap between germline ends came to 15 bases. CDR3 region: CASSRLRADSNQPQHF. The CDR3 DNA is TGTGCCAGCAGTCGGTTACGGGCGGATAGCAATCAGCCCCAGCATTTT.

The CDR3 region is CASSPGGSSYEQYF. CDR3 DNA sequence: TGTGCCAGCAGCCCCGGGGGAAGCTCCTACGAGCAGTACTTC. V and J are TRBV9 and TRBJ2-7, with D possibly TRBD2 on 6 matching bases. The germline gives CDR1 SGDLS, CDR2 YYNGEE. V gave up 4 bases and J gave up 0 bases, with 11 bases separating them. The CDR3 totals 14 residues. Looking up the rest from reference TRBV9 and TRBJ2-7 gives the full variable domain: DSGVTQTPKHLITATGQRVTLRCSPRSGDLSVYWYQQSLDQGLQFLIQYYNGEERAKGNILERFSAQQFPDLHSELNLSSLELGDSALYFCASSPGGSSYEQYFGPGTRLTVT.

V and J are TRBV19 and TRBJ1-1; the match to TRBD1 covers 11 bases. CDR3 length: 16 amino acids. Germline-derived CDR1 and CDR2 are LNHDA and SQIVND (reference sequence). The V gene end was trimmed by 9 bases and the J gene end by 1 base; junction bases not matched to a gene: 10. CDR3 nucleotide sequence: TGTGCCAGCAGAATAGGGACAGGGGGGAAGAACACTGAAGCTTTCTTT. It translates to CASRIGTGGKNTEAFF.